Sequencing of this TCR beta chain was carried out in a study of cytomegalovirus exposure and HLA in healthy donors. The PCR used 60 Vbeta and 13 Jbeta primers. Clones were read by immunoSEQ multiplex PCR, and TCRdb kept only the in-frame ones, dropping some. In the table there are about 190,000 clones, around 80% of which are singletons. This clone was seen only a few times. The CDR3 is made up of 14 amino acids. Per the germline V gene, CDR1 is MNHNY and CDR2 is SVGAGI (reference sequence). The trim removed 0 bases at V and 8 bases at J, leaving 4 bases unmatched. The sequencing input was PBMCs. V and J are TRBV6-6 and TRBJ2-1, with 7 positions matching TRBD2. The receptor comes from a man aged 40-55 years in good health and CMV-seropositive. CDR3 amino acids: CASSYSGTKDEQFF. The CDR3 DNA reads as TGTGCCAGCAGTTACTCCGGGACTAAGGATGAGCAGTTCTTC.